The TCR beta chain under discussion was sequenced for a study of shared clonotypes between healthy human individuals. Study-wide background: Three plates were used per donor for CD4 naive, three for CD4 memory, two for CD8 naive and one for CD8 memory.

CDR1 is SGDLS and CDR2 is YYNGEE in the germline V gene. The CDR3 contains 15 residues. V shed 3 bases and J shed 3 bases, with 12 bases lying between them. Sequenced by immunoSEQ multiplex PCR; TCRdb stores in-frame clones only, minus some. This table has approximately 500,000 clones, about 96% appearing once. The sequencing input was naive CD4+ T cells sorted from blood. As for subset: CD45RA+ positively selected. This receptor was taken from a woman aged 25 to 39 in good health. V is TRBV9 and J is TRBJ2-2, with D possibly called TRBD1 or TRBD2 (5 bases each). CDR3 sequence reads: CASSASGAYTGELFF. The DNA for the CDR3 is TGTGCCAGCAGCGCCTCCGGGGCTTACACCGGGGAGCTGTTTTTT.